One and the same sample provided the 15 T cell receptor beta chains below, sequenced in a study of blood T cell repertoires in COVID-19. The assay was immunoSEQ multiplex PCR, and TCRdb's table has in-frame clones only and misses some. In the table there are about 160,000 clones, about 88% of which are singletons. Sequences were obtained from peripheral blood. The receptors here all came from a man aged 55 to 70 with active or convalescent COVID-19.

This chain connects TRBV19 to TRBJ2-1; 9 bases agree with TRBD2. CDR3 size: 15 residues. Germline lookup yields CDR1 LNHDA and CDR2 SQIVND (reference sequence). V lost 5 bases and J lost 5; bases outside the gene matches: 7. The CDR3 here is CASSVIAGDHNEQFF. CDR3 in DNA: TGTGCCAGTAGTGTCATAGCGGGGGATCACAATGAGCAGTTCTTC.

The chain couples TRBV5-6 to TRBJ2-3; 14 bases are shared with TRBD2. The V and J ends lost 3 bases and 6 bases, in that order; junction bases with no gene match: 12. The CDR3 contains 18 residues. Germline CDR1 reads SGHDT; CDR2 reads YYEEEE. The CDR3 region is CASSWNPGTSGSTDTQYF. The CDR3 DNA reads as TGTGCCAGCAGCTGGAACCCTGGGACTAGCGGGAGTACTGATACGCAGTATTTT.

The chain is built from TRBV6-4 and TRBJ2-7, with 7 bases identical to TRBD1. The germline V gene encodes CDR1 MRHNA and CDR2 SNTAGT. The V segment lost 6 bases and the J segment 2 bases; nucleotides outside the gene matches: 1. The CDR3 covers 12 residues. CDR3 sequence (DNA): TGTGCCAGCAGCGGACAGGCCTACGAGCAGTACTTC. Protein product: CASSGQAYEQYF.

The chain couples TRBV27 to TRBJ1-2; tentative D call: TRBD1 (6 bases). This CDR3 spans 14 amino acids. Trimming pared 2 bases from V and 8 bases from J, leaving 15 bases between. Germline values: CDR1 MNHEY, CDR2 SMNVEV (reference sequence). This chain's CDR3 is CASSLDRQGHGYTF. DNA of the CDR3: TGTGCCAGCAGTTTAGATCGTCAGGGGCACGGCTACACCTTC.

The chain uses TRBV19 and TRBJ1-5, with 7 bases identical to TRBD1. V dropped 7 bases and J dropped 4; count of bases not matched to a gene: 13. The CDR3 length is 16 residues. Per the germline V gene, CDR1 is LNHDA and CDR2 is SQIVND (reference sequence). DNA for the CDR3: TGTGCCAGTACCCTCGGGGCCCGGGACAGAAATCAGCCCCAGCATTTT. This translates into CASTLGARDRNQPQHF.

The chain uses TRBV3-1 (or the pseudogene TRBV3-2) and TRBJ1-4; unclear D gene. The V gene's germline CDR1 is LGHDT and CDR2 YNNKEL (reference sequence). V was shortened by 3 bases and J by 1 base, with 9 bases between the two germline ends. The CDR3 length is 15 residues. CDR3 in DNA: TGTGCCAGCAGCCACGGAGGCAGAACTAATGAAAAACTGTTTTTT. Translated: CASSHGGRTNEKLFF.

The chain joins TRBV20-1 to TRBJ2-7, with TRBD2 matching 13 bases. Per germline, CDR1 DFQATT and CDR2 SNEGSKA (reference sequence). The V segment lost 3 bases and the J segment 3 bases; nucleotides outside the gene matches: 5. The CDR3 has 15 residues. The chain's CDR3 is CSASLGTSGIYEQYF. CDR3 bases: TGCAGTGCTAGTCTAGGGACTAGCGGGATCTACGAGCAGTACTTC.

The CDR3 DNA is TGTGCCTGGAGTGTACAGGCTGGGACTGAAGCTTTCTTT. Its translation is CAWSVQAGTEAFF. This chain links TRBV30 with TRBJ1-1, with a weak D call TRBD1 (5 bases). From germline, CDR1 is GTSNPN and CDR2 SVGIG (reference sequence). Deletions cut 0 bases from V and 5 bases from J, with 10 bases between. The CDR3 has 13 residues.

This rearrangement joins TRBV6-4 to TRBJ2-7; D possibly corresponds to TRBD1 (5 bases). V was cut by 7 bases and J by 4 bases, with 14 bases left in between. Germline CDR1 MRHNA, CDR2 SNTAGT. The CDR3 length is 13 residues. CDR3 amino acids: CASIGHFPYEQYF. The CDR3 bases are TGTGCCAGCATTGGACATTTTCCATACGAGCAGTACTTC.

CDR3 DNA sequence: TGTGCCAGCAGTCGAACTAGCGGGAGCTCGGGTGAGCAGTTCTTC. This translates into CASSRTSGSSGEQFF. The genes are TRBV6-6 and TRBJ2-1, with 11 bases identical to TRBD2. V shed 5 bases and J 9 bases; nucleotides not matched to a gene: 9. Germline CDR1 is MNHNY and CDR2 is SVGAGI (reference sequence). The CDR3 has 15 amino acids.

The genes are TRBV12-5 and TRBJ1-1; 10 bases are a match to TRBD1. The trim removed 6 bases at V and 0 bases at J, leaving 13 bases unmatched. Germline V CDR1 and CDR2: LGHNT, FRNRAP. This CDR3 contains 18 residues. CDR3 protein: CASGSIGTGDPLNTEAFF. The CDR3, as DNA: TGTGCTAGTGGCTCTATCGGGACAGGGGACCCTTTGAACACTGAAGCTTTCTTT.

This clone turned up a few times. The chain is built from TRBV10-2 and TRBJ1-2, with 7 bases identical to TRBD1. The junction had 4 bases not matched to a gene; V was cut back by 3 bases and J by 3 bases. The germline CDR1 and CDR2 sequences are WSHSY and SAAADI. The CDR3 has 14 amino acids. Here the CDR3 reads CASSDRDSHYGYTF. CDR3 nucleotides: TGCGCCAGCAGTGACCGGGACAGCCACTATGGCTACACCTTC.

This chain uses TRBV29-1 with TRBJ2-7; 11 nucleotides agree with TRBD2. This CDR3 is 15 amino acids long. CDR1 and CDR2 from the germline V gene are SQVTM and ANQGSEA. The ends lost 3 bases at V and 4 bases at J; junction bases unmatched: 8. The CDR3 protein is CSVEGLAGGRYEQYF. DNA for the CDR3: TGCAGCGTTGAGGGGCTAGCGGGAGGTAGGTACGAGCAGTACTTC.

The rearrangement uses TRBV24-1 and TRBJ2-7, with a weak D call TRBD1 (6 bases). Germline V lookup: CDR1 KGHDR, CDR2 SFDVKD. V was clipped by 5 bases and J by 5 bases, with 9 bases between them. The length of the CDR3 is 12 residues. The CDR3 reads CATSATGNEQYF. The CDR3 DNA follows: TGTGCCACCAGTGCAACAGGGAACGAGCAGTACTTC.

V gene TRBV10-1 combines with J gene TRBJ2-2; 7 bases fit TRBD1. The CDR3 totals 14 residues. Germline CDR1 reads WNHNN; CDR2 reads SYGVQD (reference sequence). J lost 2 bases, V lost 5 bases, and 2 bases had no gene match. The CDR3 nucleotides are TGCGCCAGCAGTCGGACAGGAAACACCGGGGAGCTGTTTTTT. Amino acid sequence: CASSRTGNTGELFF.